Shown below are 26 T cell receptor beta chains from a single sample sequenced in a study of blood T cell repertoires in COVID-19. The method was immunoSEQ multiplex PCR; TCRdb's version includes in-frame clones alone and lacks a portion of them. The data show about 520,000 clones, 80% to 90% seen once. Sequences were obtained from peripheral blood. These receptor sequences come from a human donor in a cohort sampled during active COVID-19.

The genes are TRBV7-3 and TRBJ2-1, with D possibly matching TRBD2 (6 bases). The germline V gene encodes CDR1 SGHTA and CDR2 FQGTGA. The V and J ends lost 5 bases and 9 bases respectively, with 11 bases between them. CDR3 size: 12 residues. The CDR3 bases are TGTGCCAGCAGCCTCTCCGGGGGTGAGCAGTTCTTC. Its protein is CASSLSGGEQFF.

V and J are TRBV11-3 and TRBJ2-6, with a weak D call TRBD1 (6 bases). CDR3 length: 19 amino acids. V lost 4 bases, J lost 0 bases, and 19 bases lay in between. Germline V gene data show CDR1 as SGHNT and CDR2 as YENEEA. CDR3: CASSSPWNRDNSGANVLTF. The CDR3, as DNA: TGTGCCAGCAGCTCCCCATGGAACAGGGACAACTCTGGGGCCAACGTCCTGACTTTC.

V and J are TRBV18 and TRBJ1-5, with TRBD1 matching over 9 bases. Germline V gene sequence: CDR1 KGHSH, CDR2 LQKENI. CDR3 size: 14 residues. V lost 6 bases to trimming and J lost 7 bases; unmatched junction nucleotides: 7. The CDR3 DNA reads as TGTGCCAGCTCCACTGGACAGGGGTACCAGCCCCAGCATTTT. Its protein product is CASSTGQGYQPQHF.

The chain combines TRBV11-2 with TRBJ2-1; 12 bases are a match to TRBD1. Trimming at V came to 5 bases and at J to 7 bases, leaving 9 bases not matched to a gene. CDR1 is SGHAT, CDR2 FQNNGV, per germline. The CDR3 consists of 16 residues. The CDR3 region is CASSVAGQGARNEQFF. As DNA, the CDR3 is TGTGCCAGCAGCGTAGCGGGACAGGGGGCGCGAAATGAGCAGTTCTTC.

V gene TRBV19 combines with J gene TRBJ2-6; a possible D gene is TRBD2 (5 bases). V was pared by 7 bases and J by 3 bases, with 19 bases between. The V gene's germline CDR1 is LNHDA and CDR2 SQIVND (reference sequence). CDR3 length: 17 residues. CDR3 protein: CASTPIGLADGANVLTF. The CDR3 DNA reads TGTGCCAGTACTCCAATAGGGCTAGCTGATGGGGCCAACGTCCTGACTTTC.

This chain connects TRBV4-3 to TRBJ1-1; D is perhaps TRBD1 (6 bases). V was clipped by 1 base and J by 4 bases, with 19 bases between them. The CDR3 runs 17 residues. Germline V gene data show CDR1 as LGHNA and CDR2 as YSLEER. The CDR3 bases are TGCGCCAGCAGCCAAGGAATTAACAGGGAGTTTGGCACTGAAGCTTTCTTT. Translated: CASSQGINREFGTEAFF.

The chain couples TRBV4-3 to TRBJ1-1; D is possibly TRBD1 (5 bases). With 4 bases removed from V and 3 bases from J, the gap between germline ends came to 12 bases. CDR3 length: 14 amino acids. Germline V gene lookup returns CDR1 LGHNA and CDR2 YSLEER. The CDR3 DNA reads as TGCGCCAGCAGCCCACGGGGAGGGGACACTGAAGCTTTCTTT. Its protein is CASSPRGGDTEAFF.

The chain joins TRBV29-1 to TRBJ2-3; 7 nucleotides align to TRBD2. V trimming: 4 bases; J trimming: 8 bases; junction bases outside the gene matches: 6. The germline V gene encodes CDR1 SQVTM and CDR2 ANQGSEA. The CDR3 has 12 residues. CDR3 sequence (DNA): TGCAGCGTTGGGGGTAGCGGGCCTACGCAGTATTTT. This encodes CSVGGSGPTQYF.

J is TRBJ2-3 and V is TRBV14; 9 nucleotides agree with TRBD2. The CDR3 is 15 residues long. J gave up 2 bases and V 4 bases, and 4 bases lay outside the gene matches. Germline-derived CDR1 and CDR2 are SGHDN and FVKESK. The CDR3 region has the DNA TGTGCCAGCAGCCGCTTAGCGGGAGCCACAGATACGCAGTATTTT. Encoded protein: CASSRLAGATDTQYF.

This clone was seen only a few times. V is TRBV6-5 and J is TRBJ1-2, with 7 bases that match TRBD1. The CDR3 length is 13 residues. Per the germline V gene, CDR1 is MNHEY and CDR2 is SVGAGI. Trimming took 5 bases from V and 6 from J; bases not matched to a gene: 6. The CDR3 nucleotides are TGTGCCAGCAGTCCCGACAGGGCCCATGGCTACACCTTC. Its protein is CASSPDRAHGYTF.

V usage is TRBV30 and J usage is TRBJ2-5, with 8 positions matching TRBD2. CDR3 length equals 16 residues. Unmatched junction bases numbered 8, after V lost 0 bases and J lost 2 bases. From germline, CDR1 is GTSNPN and CDR2 SVGIG (reference sequence). The CDR3 sequence: CAWSVRSGRGQETQYF. In nucleotides, the CDR3 is TGTGCCTGGAGTGTACGGAGCGGGAGAGGGCAAGAGACCCAGTACTTC.

This clone was observed a single time. V is TRBV7-2 and J is TRBJ1-3; 9 positions match TRBD1. V was clipped by 1 base and J by 4 bases; unmatched bases: 5. This CDR3 comprises 16 residues. Germline values: CDR1 SGHTA, CDR2 FQGNSA. The CDR3 DNA is TGTGCCAGCAGCTTAGGCGGGACAGGGAACGGAAACACCATATATTTT. Translation: CASSLGGTGNGNTIYF.

V and J are TRBV30 and TRBJ2-7; D may be TRBD2 (6 bases). Trimming stripped 2 bases from V and 4 bases from J, with 15 bases between. CDR3 length: 14 amino acids. Germline CDR1 is GTSNPN and CDR2 is SVGIG (reference sequence). The CDR3 coding sequence is TGTGCCTGGAGTTATATGGCGGGGTTTTACGAGCAGTACTTC. Amino acids: CAWSYMAGFYEQYF.

V and J are TRBV29-1 and TRBJ2-1; 8 bases map to TRBD1. This CDR3 contains 14 residues. Per the germline V gene, CDR1 is SQVTM and CDR2 is ANQGSEA. The J segment lost 4 bases and the V segment lost 3 bases, leaving 5 bases of the junction unmatched. CDR3 bases: TGCAGCGTTGACCCGGACAGGGCATACAATGAGCAGTTCTTC. Protein product: CSVDPDRAYNEQFF.

This clone was recorded many times. The chain has TRBV15 and TRBJ1-4; D is unresolved. Germline V gives CDR1 LNHNV, CDR2 YYDKDF (reference sequence). CDR3 size: 15 residues. V lost 2 bases and J lost 0, with 7 bases in between. The CDR3, as DNA: TGTGCCACCAGCAGACAGGCTACAACTAATGAAAAACTGTTTTTT. Translation: CATSRQATTNEKLFF.

V and J are TRBV18 and TRBJ2-5; perhaps TRBD2 as D (6 bases). Germline V lookup: CDR1 KGHSH, CDR2 LQKENI. This CDR3 comprises 14 residues. V lost 3 bases to trimming and J lost 2 bases, with 10 bases between them. The CDR3 DNA follows: TGTGCCAGCTCACCCGTTGGGGGGCAAGAGACCCAGTACTTC. Translating gives CASSPVGGQETQYF.

The gene calls are TRBV28 and TRBJ2-1; tentatively, D is TRBD2 (6 bases). The CDR3 has 13 amino acids. Trimming cost V 5 bases and J 10 bases, with 15 bases left between them. Looked up from germline, CDR1 is MDHEN and CDR2 is SYDVKM. The CDR3 here is CASSVVRRGEQFF. The CDR3 DNA follows: TGTGCCAGCAGTGTAGTCCGGCGGGGCGAGCAGTTCTTC. The whole variable domain, remainder taken from reference TRBV28 and TRBJ2-1, is DVKVTQSSRYLVKRTGEKVFLECVQDMDHENMFWYRQDPGLGLRLIYFSYDVKMKEKGDIPEGYSVSREKKERFSLILESASTNQTSMYLCASSVVRRGEQFFGPGTRLTVL.

This rearrangement joins TRBV7-2 to TRBJ1-2, with 9 bases identical to TRBD1. Germline V gene sequence: CDR1 SGHTA, CDR2 FQGNSA. V dropped 5 bases and J dropped 4; count of bases not matched to a gene: 14. This CDR3 spans 17 amino acids. The CDR3 here is CASSDRDRVGGAYGYTF. CDR3 nucleotides: TGTGCCAGCAGCGACCGGGACAGGGTTGGTGGGGCCTATGGCTACACCTTC.

V and J are TRBV3-1 (or the pseudogene TRBV3-2) and TRBJ1-6; tentatively, D is TRBD1 (6 bases). V was pared by 2 bases and J by 4 bases, with 12 bases between. This CDR3 contains 16 residues. Germline V CDR1 and CDR2: LGHDT, YNNKEL (reference sequence). DNA for the CDR3: TGTGCCAGCAGCCAAAACTACAGGGAATATAATTCACCCCTCCACTTT. Protein product: CASSQNYREYNSPLHF.

V gene TRBV4-1 combines with J gene TRBJ1-1; D gene ambiguous. Trimming took 4 bases from V and 1 from J, leaving 10 bases between them. In germline, CDR1 is MGHRA, CDR2 YSYEKL. CDR3 size: 14 residues. CDR3 sequence reads: CASSPPNRNTEAFF. In DNA, the CDR3 is TGCGCCAGCAGCCCCCCTAATAGGAACACTGAAGCTTTCTTT.

The chain employs TRBV28 and TRBJ1-5; D is perhaps TRBD1 (5 bases). CDR3 length: 12 residues. Per germline, CDR1 MDHEN and CDR2 SYDVKM. V dropped 6 bases and J dropped 6 bases, with 9 bases sitting between them. The DNA for the CDR3 is TGTGCCAGCAGCCTCGGGGGTCAGCCCCAGCATTTT. Amino acids: CASSLGGQPQHF.

The chain combines TRBV19 with TRBJ2-7; 10 bases agree with TRBD2. V was pared by 4 bases and J by 1 base, with 4 bases of the junction left unmatched. The length of the CDR3 is 15 residues. Germline CDR1 LNHDA, CDR2 SQIVND (reference sequence). The CDR3, as DNA: TGTGCCAGTAGTAGGGGACTAGCGCTATCCTACGAGCAGTACTTC. This encodes CASSRGLALSYEQYF.

The rearrangement links TRBV6-6 to TRBJ2-7; the D gene is possibly TRBD1 (5 bases). Germline V gene lookup returns CDR1 MNHNY and CDR2 SVGAGI (reference sequence). The CDR3 contains 14 residues. V was clipped by 3 bases and J by 0 bases, with 9 bases between them. The CDR3 bases are TGTGCCAGCAGTTATCGACAGTACTCCTACGAGCAGTACTTC. This sequence encodes CASSYRQYSYEQYF.

The V gene is TRBV5-4, the J gene TRBJ1-1, with a tentative D call TRBD1 (5 bases). The CDR3 spans 14 residues. The V gene's germline CDR1 is SGHNT and CDR2 YYREEE (reference sequence). The ends were cut back, 2 bases at V and 5 bases at J, with 13 bases in the middle. This chain's CDR3 is CASSLRTGGTEAFF. DNA for the CDR3: TGTGCCAGCAGCTTAAGGACCGGGGGGACTGAAGCTTTCTTT.

This clone is a singleton in its sample. V usage is TRBV30 and J usage is TRBJ2-1; the D gene is possibly TRBD2 (6 bases). The germline V and J ends were trimmed by 4 bases and 14 bases, with 15 bases remaining between them. CDR3 length: 11 amino acids. The germline CDR1 and CDR2 sequences are GTSNPN and SVGIG (reference sequence). The CDR3 loop reads CAWNTLWGEFF. DNA for the CDR3: TGTGCCTGGAATACCCTGTGGGGGGAGTTCTTC.

The gene calls are TRBV7-9 and TRBJ2-1; no firm D call. Trimming left V 0 bases short and J 7 bases short, with 13 bases between. The CDR3 runs 15 residues. Germline V lookup: CDR1 SEHNR, CDR2 FQNEAQ (reference sequence). CDR3 nucleotides: TGTGCCAGCAGCTTAGCGCACGAGGAAAGTAATGAGCAGTTCTTC. Encoded protein: CASSLAHEESNEQFF.